This entry lists 4 T cell receptor beta chains sequenced from one sample in a study of PD-1 blockade in classical Hodgkin lymphoma. Each of the patients experienced relapse following autologous stem cell transplantation, and their brentuximab vedotin exposure differed. Applied to thawed PBMCs, magnetic negative selection was the method used to isolate CD8+ T cells. Method: immunoSEQ multiplex PCR; TCRdb's copy keeps in-frame clones and lacks some. The sample lists about 5,500 clones, more than 50% seen once, with 15% in the top ten. The sample was CD8+ T cells from blood, taken at baseline. Receptors were obtained from a human donor with classical Hodgkin lymphoma.

This clone rates as medium-sized. The chain has TRBV11-2 and TRBJ2-7, with no clear D. This CDR3 is 12 amino acids long. Germline V gene lookup returns CDR1 SGHAT and CDR2 FQNNGV. Trimming took off 2 bases at V and 6 bases at J, with 8 bases between the two ends. The CDR3 region has the DNA TGTGCCAGCAGCTTAACCCCGGCCGAGCAGTACTTC. Its translation is CASSLTPAEQYF.

The CDR3 is CASSARDGEGETQYF. In nucleotides, the CDR3 is TGTGCCAGCAGCGCCCGGGACGGAGAGGGAGAGACCCAGTACTTC. This chain connects TRBV11-3 to TRBJ2-5; D tentatively reads TRBD1 or TRBD2 (5 bases each). CDR3 length: 15 residues. Between the trimmed V and J ends, which lost 5 bases and 4 bases, there was a span of 17 bases. CDR1 is SGHNT, CDR2 YENEEA, per germline. Supplemented by reference TRBV11-3 and TRBJ2-5, the full variable domain reads EAGVVQSPRYKIIEKKQPVAFWCNPISGHNTLYWYLQNLGQGPELLIRYENEEAVDDSQLPKDRFSAERLKGVDSTLKIQPAELGDSAVYLCASSARDGEGETQYFGPGTRLLVL.

This clone qualifies as large. The chain is built from TRBV5-4 and TRBJ1-1, with a weak D call TRBD1 (5 bases). CDR1 and CDR2 from the germline V gene are SGHNT and YYREEE (reference sequence). This CDR3 comprises 15 residues. The ends were cut back, 0 bases at V and 1 base at J, with 10 bases in the middle. CDR3 sequence (DNA): TGTGCCAGCAGCTTGGTGGGGGAGGGGAACACTGAAGCTTTCTTT. This translates into CASSLVGEGNTEAFF.

As to this clone: The conserved final phenylalanine or tryptophan is absent from the CDR3, which likely points to a read error. V gene TRBV2 combines with J gene TRBJ2-3, with TRBD1 matching over 11 bases. The CDR3 covers 16 residues. Trimming took 10 bases from V and 2 from J; bases not matched to a gene: 11. CDR1 SNHLY and CDR2 FYNNEI come from the germline V gene. CDR3 DNA: TGTGCCAACGACCCAGGGACAGGGGGATTCACAGATACGCAGTATCTT. Translating it yields CANDPGTGGFTDTQYL.